The clone carrying this T cell receptor (beta chain) was detected once. Study processing details: Counts of nucleated cells, estimated from reference gene primer amplification, were obtained. The protocol was immunoSEQ multiplex PCR, while the TCRdb copy is restricted to in-frame clones and leaves out a portion. V, J and clone size derive from that table, while D and trimming were established from the DNA sequence. Among roughly 67,000 clones listed, approximately 85% were seen once. This record belongs to a study of blood T cell repertoires in COVID-19. Study-level information: Researchers got acute and convalescent COVID-19 samples from the United States, Italy and Spain. The cDNA or gDNA used as material had been derived from T cells, B-cell-depleted T cells, or PBMCs.

Germline CDR1 reads MGHRA; CDR2 reads YSYEKL. V was clipped by 3 bases and J by 4 bases; unmatched bases: 6. This CDR3 is built from 14 residues. What was sequenced was peripheral blood. V and J are TRBV4-1 and TRBJ2-7; 7 bases are a match to TRBD1. The receptor was isolated from a man over 45 with acute or convalescent COVID-19. In nucleotides, the CDR3 is TGCGCCAGCAGCCAGGGGACAGAGCTTTACGAGCAGTACTTC. Protein product: CASSQGTELYEQYF.